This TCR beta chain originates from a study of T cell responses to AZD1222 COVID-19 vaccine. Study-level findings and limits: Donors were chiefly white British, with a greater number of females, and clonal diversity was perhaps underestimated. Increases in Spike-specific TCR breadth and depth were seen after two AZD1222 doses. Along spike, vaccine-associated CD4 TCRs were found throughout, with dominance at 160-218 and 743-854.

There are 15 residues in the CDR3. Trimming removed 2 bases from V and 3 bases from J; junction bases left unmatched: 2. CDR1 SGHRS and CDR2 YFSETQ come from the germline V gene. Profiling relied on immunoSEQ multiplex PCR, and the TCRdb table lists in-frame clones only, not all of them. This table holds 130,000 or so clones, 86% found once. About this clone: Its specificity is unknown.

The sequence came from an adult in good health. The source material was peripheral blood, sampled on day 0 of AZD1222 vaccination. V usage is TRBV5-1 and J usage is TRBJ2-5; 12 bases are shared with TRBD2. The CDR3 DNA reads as TGCGCCAGCAGCTTTCGACTAGCGGGAGAAGAGACCCAGTACTTC. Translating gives CASSFRLAGEETQYF. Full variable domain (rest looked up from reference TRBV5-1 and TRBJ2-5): KAGVTQTPRYLIKTRGQQVTLSCSPISGHRSVSWYQQTPGQGLQFLFEYFSETQRNKGNFPGRFSGRQFSNSRSEMNVSTLELGDSALYLCASSFRLAGEETQYFGPGTRLLVL.